The 6 T cell receptor beta chains below were found in one sample sequenced in a study of lymphopenia after photon versus proton radiotherapy. Some clones are missing from TCRdb's copy, which holds only in-frame ones; the method was immunoSEQ multiplex PCR. This sample has about 17,000 clones, with about nine tenths found just once. The sequencing used peripheral blood, collected from a patient treated with photon-based radiotherapy. The receptors were sampled from a man aged 55-75 years with pancreatic cancer.

In nucleotides, the CDR3 is TGTGCCAGCAGCTTAGGGGGTCACCAAGAGACCCAGTACTTC. Translated, it gives CASSLGGHQETQYF. The chain employs TRBV7-9 and TRBJ2-5; D uncertain. The germline V gene has CDR1 SEHNR and CDR2 FQNEAQ (reference sequence). V was clipped by 1 base and J by 0 bases, with 6 bases between them. The CDR3 is made up of 14 amino acids.

The chain carries TRBV19 and TRBJ2-4, with D perhaps matching TRBD2 (7 bases). The V gene's germline CDR1 is LNHDA and CDR2 SQIVND (reference sequence). Trimming removed 5 bases from V and 2 bases from J, with 16 bases in between. The CDR3 is 16 residues long. The CDR3 sequence is CASSPRGGITKNIQYF. The DNA for the CDR3 is TGTGCCAGTAGTCCCAGGGGAGGGATTACCAAAAACATTCAGTACTTC.

The rearrangement links TRBV7-2 to TRBJ2-3; 7 bases map to TRBD1. The CDR3 has 15 residues. From germline, CDR1 is SGHTA and CDR2 FQGNSA. Trimming took 4 bases from V and 3 from J; bases not matched to a gene: 7. CDR3 residues: CASSYRGRRTDTQYF. The CDR3 DNA is TGTGCCAGCAGCTACAGGGGCAGGAGAACAGATACGCAGTATTTT.

This clone was picked up a small number of times. The same CDR3 also results from other DNA sequences found in this sample. The chain combines TRBV7-2 with TRBJ1-5; D ambiguous. Trimming left V 1 base short and J 2 bases short, with 9 bases between. The CDR3 totals 15 residues. The germline V gene encodes CDR1 SGHTA and CDR2 FQGNSA. Here the CDR3 reads CASSLDGRGNQPQHF. CDR3 DNA: TGTGCCAGCAGCTTAGACGGCCGCGGCAATCAGCCCCAGCATTTT.

The J gene is TRBJ1-2, the V gene TRBV2; D gene uncertain. The V gene's germline CDR1 is SNHLY and CDR2 FYNNEI. This CDR3 spans 16 amino acids. V was trimmed by 1 base and J by 4 bases, leaving 16 bases between them. The CDR3 spells CASSEERSAGGYGYTF. The CDR3 nucleotides are TGTGCCAGCAGTGAAGAGAGGTCCGCTGGCGGCTATGGCTACACCTTC.

V usage is TRBV19 and J usage is TRBJ1-1; TRBD1 is a possible D gene (6 bases). The CDR3 contains 15 residues. From germline, CDR1 is LNHDA and CDR2 SQIVND (reference sequence). V shed 1 base and J shed 3 bases, with 12 bases lying between them. Here the CDR3 reads CASSIAGGRYTEAFF. CDR3 DNA sequence: TGTGCCAGTAGTATAGCCGGGGGGCGGTACACTGAAGCTTTCTTT.